Listed below are T cell receptor beta chains from one sample, sequenced in a study of control samples from healthy donors and cancer patients. Data came from immunoSEQ multiplex PCR; TCRdb stores just in-frame clones and leaves some out. The data hold 150,000 or so clones, with about nine tenths observed a single time. Input material: blood. The receptors originated from a man in his forties or fifties in good health. CDR3s include the opening cysteine and the closing phenylalanine or tryptophan. The D gene is left open where the match is weak. Clone size, where shown, is once, few, many, or a class for clones that have expanded.

j_call v_call cdr3_length d_call clone_size cdr3_nt cdr3_aa
TRBJ2-7 TRBV12-3/TRBV12-4 13 - - TGTGCCAGCAGTTTTTCAGGGTGGCACGAGCAGTACTTC CASSFSGWHEQYF
TRBJ1-6 TRBV15 15 - - TGTGCCACCAGCAGAGGGGGACTTGATAATTCACCCCTCCACTTT CATSRGGLDNSPLHF
TRBJ1-1 TRBV18 16 - once TGTGCCAGCTCACCACTCCCACCTGAGGGTCTCGCTGAAGCTTTCTTT CASSPLPPEGLAEAFF
TRBJ2-1 TRBV19 16 TRBD1 - TGTGCCAGTAGTATTTATCCCGGGACAGGGGGCAATGAGCAGTTCTTC CASSIYPGTGGNEQFF
TRBJ2-6 TRBV9 13 - - TGTGCCAGCGGGGGCTCTGGGGCCAACGTCCTGACTTTC CASGGSGANVLTF
TRBJ2-1 TRBV29-1 14 - - TGCAGCGTTGGAAGGGGACTGGTCCGCAATGAGCAGTTCTTC CSVGRGLVRNEQFF
TRBJ1-2 TRBV29-1 12 - few TGCAGCGGGAGGAACATCAAGTATGGCTACACCTTC CSGRNIKYGYTF
TRBJ1-5 TRBV28 14 TRBD1 - TGTGCCAGCATTCGGGACAGGCATAATCAGCCCCAGCATTTT CASIRDRHNQPQHF
TRBJ2-5 TRBV11-2 15 - once TGTGCCAGCAGCCTAGAGTTGGCTCCCAACTGGGCCCAGTACTTC CASSLELAPNWAQYF
TRBJ1-5 TRBV20-1 13 - - TGCAGTGCTAGTAAAGGGGTCAATCAGCCCCAGCATTTT CSASKGVNQPQHF
TRBJ1-5 TRBV6-1 16 TRBD1 once TGTGCCAGCAGTGCAACCCGACAGGGTAGCAATCAGCCCCAGCATTTT CASSATRQGSNQPQHF
TRBJ1-4 TRBV7-8 15 - - TGTGCCAGCAGCTTAGGGAGGGACAAAAATGAAAAACTGTTTTTT CASSLGRDKNEKLFF
TRBJ2-7 TRBV5-1 15 TRBD1 - TGCGCCAGCAGCTTGGATGGGACAGCAGTCTACGAGCAGTACTTC CASSLDGTAVYEQYF
TRBJ2-2 TRBV27 12 - - TGTGCCAGCAGTACCCACTACGGGGAGCTGTTTTTT CASSTHYGELFF
TRBJ1-2 TRBV13 13 TRBD1 - TGTGCCAGCAGCTTAGGCGACAGACAGGGTTCCGGCTTC CASSLGDRQGSGF
TRBJ1-2 TRBV28 13 - - TGTGCCAGCAGTTTATTGGCCAGAAACGGCTACACCTTC CASSLLARNGYTF
TRBJ1-3 TRBV19 14 - - TGTGCCAGTAGTATTGCGAGCTCTGGAAACACCATATATTTT CASSIASSGNTIYF
TRBJ1-4 TRBV6-5 16 - once TGTGCCAGCAGTTACTCCCAGGGCGCTACTAATGAAAAACTGTTTTTT CASSYSQGATNEKLFF
TRBJ1-3 TRBV6-1 16 - - TGTGCCAGCAGTGAAGCGGAGGGGGAATCTGGAAACACCATATATTTT CASSEAEGESGNTIYF
TRBJ2-2 TRBV5-1 16 - - TGCGCCAGCAGCTTGGCGGGTATTACAGGGACCGGGGAGCTGTTTTTT CASSLAGITGTGELFF
TRBJ2-7 TRBV6-1 14 - once TGTGCCAGCAGTGAAGGAATGCGGGGTAACGAGCAGTACTTC CASSEGMRGNEQYF
TRBJ2-3 TRBV9 15 - - TGTGCCAGCAGCGTAGGGCGGTCGACCGCAGATACGCAGTATTTT CASSVGRSTADTQYF
TRBJ1-6 TRBV5-4 15 - - TGTGCCAGCAGCTTGGGGGACACCTATAATTCACCCCTCCACTTT CASSLGDTYNSPLHF
TRBJ1-3 TRBV11-2 16 - once TGTGCCAGCAGCTTGCAGGCTTCACCCTCTGGAAACACCATATATTTT CASSLQASPSGNTIYF
TRBJ1-2 TRBV27 13 - - TGTGCCAGCAGTTTTTCAGGGCGTGAAGGCTACACCTTC CASSFSGREGYTF